These 13 T cell receptor beta chains came from one sample sequenced in a study of naive and memory T cell subsets. Notes on the study in general: Especially in CD8 cells, naive repertoires contained a few larger clonotypes, possibly CD45RA-re-expressing memory cells.

No cognate antigen is known for these TCRs. Two oligonucleotides, mixed equimolar, formed the beta constant-region primer covering TRBC1 and TRBC2. Four rounds of PCR amplified the ligated cDNA using nested alpha and beta constant-region primers plus SP2. From the UMI-ligation and nested PCR reads, TCRdb called clonotypes with MiXCR, one entry per CDR3 protein. The table includes 95,000 to 110,000 distinct CDR3 sequences, around 15% detected once. The sample consisted of naive CD8+ T cells from blood. These receptors all stem from a human donor in good health.

This clonotype was detected a few times. The J gene is TRBJ2-5, the V gene TRBV20-1, with 8 bases lining up with TRBD1. J gave up 4 bases and V 6 bases, and 4 bases lay outside the gene matches. Germline CDR1 DFQATT, CDR2 SNEGSKA (reference sequence). The CDR3 length is 12 residues. CDR3 in amino acids: CSATDRGETQYF. The CDR3 nucleotides read TGCAGTGCAACCGACAGGGGAGAGACCCAGTACTTC.

In this sample, this clonotype turned up many times. The gene calls are TRBV12-3 or TRBV12-4 and TRBJ1-1; D is undetermined. Deletions cut 6 bases from V and 4 bases from J, with 6 bases between. The CDR3 extends over 11 amino acids. In nucleotides, the CDR3 is TGTGCCAGCAGCGTTACCACTGAAGCTTTCTTT. This gives the protein CASSVTTEAFF.

The rearrangement joins TRBV12-3 or TRBV12-4 to TRBJ2-5, with D hard to call. This CDR3 spans 11 amino acids. V was pared by 8 bases and J by 4 bases, with 8 bases between. CDR3 loop: CASGDLETQYF. DNA of the CDR3: TGTGCCAGCGGGGATTTAGAGACCCAGTACTTC.

This clonotype has more than one count but fewer than ten. V and J are TRBV29-1 and TRBJ2-7, with D unresolved. This CDR3 comprises 13 residues. Germline V lookup: CDR1 SQVTM, CDR2 ANQGSEA. Trimming pared 5 bases from V and 3 bases from J, leaving 14 bases between. As DNA, the CDR3 is TGCAGCGTTCGCCTGAGCACAAGCTACGAGCAGTACTTC. The encoded protein is CSVRLSTSYEQYF.

CDR3 sequence: CASSHPSAYTEAFF. The CDR3 coding sequence is TGTGCCAGCAGCCACCCAAGTGCGTACACTGAAGCTTTCTTT. This sequence joins TRBV5-4 and TRBJ1-1; D is unresolved. Germline lookup yields CDR1 SGHNT and CDR2 YYREEE (reference sequence). Trimming took off 4 bases at V and 3 bases at J, with 13 bases between the two ends. CDR3 length: 14 amino acids.

The DNA of the CDR3 is TGTGCCAGCAGTGAAGGCAGCGGGGAGCTGTTTTTT. Its protein product is CASSEGSGELFF. J is TRBJ2-2 and V is TRBV25-1, with D unclear. CDR1 and CDR2 (germline): MGHDK, SYGVNS. This CDR3 comprises 12 residues. Between the trimmed V and J ends, which lost 2 bases and 7 bases, there was a span of 5 bases.

This clonotype was observed many times. V and J are TRBV6-2 or TRBV6-3 and TRBJ2-3, with 8 bases matching TRBD2. V dropped 0 bases and J dropped 1; count of bases not matched to a gene: 3. The germline V gene has CDR1 MNHEY and CDR2 SVGEGT. CDR3 length equals 16 residues. CDR3 amino acids: CASSYSILAGTDTQYF. The CDR3 coding sequence is TGTGCCAGCAGTTACTCGATACTAGCGGGCACAGATACGCAGTATTTT.

The chain uses TRBV4-3 and TRBJ2-1; D may be TRBD1 or TRBD2 (5 bases each). Germline lookup yields CDR1 LGHNA and CDR2 YSLEER. This CDR3 spans 12 amino acids. V was shortened by 1 base and J by 8 bases, with 6 bases between the two germline ends. Here the CDR3 DNA reads TGCGCCAGCAGCCAAGTGGGGGATGAGCAGTTCTTC. Its protein product is CASSQVGDEQFF.

The table lists this clonotype with a few counts. This chain connects TRBV27 to TRBJ1-5, with a weak D call TRBD1 (5 bases). Germline CDR1 MNHEY, CDR2 SMNVEV (reference sequence). V was clipped by 0 bases and J by 7 bases, with 13 bases between them. The CDR3 sequence is 15 residues long. CDR3 residues: CASSLSPGRYQPQHF. CDR3 nucleotide sequence: TGTGCCAGCAGTTTATCGCCAGGGAGGTACCAGCCCCAGCATTTT.

This clonotype was seen a few times. The chain couples TRBV30 to TRBJ2-7; no clear D gene. Per germline, CDR1 GTSNPN and CDR2 SVGIG (reference sequence). This CDR3 has 12 residues. The V and J ends lost 0 bases and 3 bases respectively, with 6 bases between them. The DNA for the CDR3 is TGTGCCTGGAGTGTAAAGGACTACGAGCAGTACTTC. Translating it yields CAWSVKDYEQYF.

This sequence joins TRBV24-1 and TRBJ2-1; a possible D gene is TRBD1 (6 bases). The CDR3 has 16 amino acids. Per the germline V gene, CDR1 is KGHDR and CDR2 is SFDVKD. Trimming removed 3 bases at V and 6 bases at J, with 17 bases between. The CDR3 protein is CATSDRQVGYSNEQFF. The CDR3 region has the DNA TGTGCCACCAGTGATAGACAGGTCGGGTACTCCAATGAGCAGTTCTTC.

This clonotype was detected a few times. The chain combines TRBV7-2 with TRBJ2-7; D is uncertain. V lost 1 base, J lost 5 bases, and 12 bases lay in between. The CDR3 totals 14 residues. Per the germline V gene, CDR1 is SGHTA and CDR2 is FQGNSA. The CDR3 DNA reads TGTGCCAGCAGCTTAGTACTGGGGATTGACGAGCAGTACTTC. Its protein product is CASSLVLGIDEQYF.

There are a few counts of this clonotype. The rearrangement links TRBV5-1 to TRBJ2-1, with D possibly matching TRBD2 (6 bases). CDR1 and CDR2 (germline): SGHRS, YFSETQ. This CDR3 contains 12 residues. Trimming took 3 bases from V and 9 from J, leaving 10 bases between them. CDR3 amino acids: CASSYRESEQFF. The CDR3 DNA reads TGCGCCAGCAGCTACCGGGAGTCTGAGCAGTTCTTC.